This is a list of T cell receptor beta chains from one sample in a study of blood T cell repertoires in COVID-19. Method: immunoSEQ multiplex PCR; TCRdb's copy keeps in-frame clones and lacks some. The sample holds about 190,000 clones; about 83% are singletons and the top ten take about 6%. The sequenced material came from PBMCs or T cells enriched from blood (not recorded which). These receptors were taken from a man aged 35 to 55 with acute COVID-19. The CDR3 runs from the conserved cysteine through the conserved F or W. A D gene is named only where the DNA matches it firmly. Size is omitted from some rows. Given values are once, few, many or a class for expanded clones.

14 NA TRBJ1-5 once TRBV2 TGTGCCAGCAGTCAAGAGGAGGCACGAGGGCCCCAGCATTTT CASSQEEARGPQHF
14 TRBD1 TRBJ2-5 NA TRBV13 TGTGCCAGCAGCTTACAGGGGGCGTTCGTGACCCAGTACTTC CASSLQGAFVTQYF
14 NA TRBJ2-6 NA TRBV5-1 TGCGCCAGCAGCTTGGGCACAGGGGCCAACGTCCTGACTTTC CASSLGTGANVLTF
11 NA TRBJ2-7 NA TRBV24-1 TGTGCCACCCCGGTTGAGGAGAAACAGTACTTC CATPVEEKQYF
15 NA TRBJ1-4 NA TRBV27 TGTGCCAGCAGTTTTCACAGATCAACTAATGAAAAACTGTTTTTT CASSFHRSTNEKLFF
14 TRBD1 TRBJ1-1 NA TRBV30 TGTGCCAGTAACAGGGGCGCCCCGGGGCCCCAAGCTTTCTTT CASNRGAPGPQAFF
12 NA TRBJ1-2 NA TRBV28 TGTGCCAGCAGTCAAGGGGACTATGGCTACACCTTC CASSQGDYGYTF
13 NA TRBJ1-2 few TRBV7-9 TGTGCCAGCAGCTTCGGGGCTAACTATGGCTACACCTTC CASSFGANYGYTF
20 TRBD2 TRBJ2-7 once TRBV6-6 TGTGCCAGCAGTCAACCACCGGGACTAGCGGATCTAGCGGGGTCCTACGAGCAGTACTTC CASSQPPGLADLAGSYEQYF
16 NA TRBJ2-5 once TRBV5-1 TGCGCCAGCAGCTTGGCCCCAGGGACTCAGGGAGAGACCCAGTACTTC CASSLAPGTQGETQYF
15 TRBD2 TRBJ2-7 NA TRBV9 TGTGCCAGCAGCGTCGGGACTAGCGGGAGGAGTGAGCAGTACTTC CASSVGTSGRSEQYF
15 TRBD2 TRBJ2-2 NA TRBV28 TGTGCCAGCAGTTTATACCGCGGGAGTTCCGGGGAGCTGTTTTTT CASSLYRGSSGELFF
15 TRBD2 TRBJ2-3 NA TRBV7-9 TGTGCCAGCAGCTTAGCCAGCGGGAGTCCCTTTGAGCAGTATTTT CASSLASGSPFEQYF
13 NA TRBJ1-1 NA TRBV7-2 TGTGCCAGCAGCCTCGAAAAGAGGACTGAAGCTTTCTTT CASSLEKRTEAFF
18 NA TRBJ2-2 NA TRBV18 TGTGCCAGCTCACCCCAGCTTTTGACAGAGGCGGACACCGGGGAGCTGTTTTTT CASSPQLLTEADTGELFF